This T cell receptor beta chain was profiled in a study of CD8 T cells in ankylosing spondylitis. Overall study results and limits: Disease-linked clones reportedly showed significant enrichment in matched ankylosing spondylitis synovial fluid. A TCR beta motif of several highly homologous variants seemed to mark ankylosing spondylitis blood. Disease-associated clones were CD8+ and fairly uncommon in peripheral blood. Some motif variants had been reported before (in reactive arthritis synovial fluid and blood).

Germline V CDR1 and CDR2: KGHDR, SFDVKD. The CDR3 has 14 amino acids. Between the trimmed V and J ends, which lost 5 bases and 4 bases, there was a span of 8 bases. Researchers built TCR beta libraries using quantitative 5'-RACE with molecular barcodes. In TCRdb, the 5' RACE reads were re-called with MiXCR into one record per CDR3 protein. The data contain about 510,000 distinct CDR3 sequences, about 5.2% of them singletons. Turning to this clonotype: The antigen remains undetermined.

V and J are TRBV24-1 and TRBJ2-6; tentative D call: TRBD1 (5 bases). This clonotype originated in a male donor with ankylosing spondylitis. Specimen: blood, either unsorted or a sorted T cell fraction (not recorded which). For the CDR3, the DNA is TGTGCCACCAGTGTAGGGGCCGGGGCCAACGTCCTGACTTTC. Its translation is CATSVGAGANVLTF.